One and the same sample provided the 19 T cell receptor beta chains below, sequenced in a study of tumor T cells in aggressive B-cell lymphoma. The protocol was immunoSEQ multiplex PCR, while the TCRdb copy is restricted to in-frame clones and leaves out a portion. The sample carries some 3,500 clones, about 89% recorded once. Sequenced material: tumor tissue. These receptors were obtained from an adult with diffuse large B cell lymphoma.

The chain carries TRBV18 and TRBJ1-5; 9 bases fit TRBD1. After removal of 3 bases from V and 4 bases from J, the junction contained 4 bases not matched to a gene. CDR1 and CDR2 from the germline V gene are KGHSH and LQKENI. This CDR3 region has 15 residues. In DNA form, the CDR3 reads TGTGCCAGCTCACCTGGGGACAGGGAAAATCAGCCCCAGCATTTT. This encodes CASSPGDRENQPQHF.

The J gene is TRBJ2-3, the V gene TRBV10-3; maybe TRBD2 (6 bases). Germline values: CDR1 ENHRY, CDR2 SYGVKD. Trimming shortened V by 8 bases and J by 6 bases, and 15 bases separated the two germline ends. The CDR3 contains 13 residues. The CDR3 protein is CAIGWRGGDTQYF. In DNA form, the CDR3 reads TGTGCCATCGGTTGGCGGGGTGGGGATACGCAGTATTTT.

The gene calls are TRBV7-9 and TRBJ2-7; 11 nucleotides match TRBD1. This CDR3 is 15 amino acids long. The germline V gene has CDR1 SEHNR and CDR2 FQNEAQ (reference sequence). V dropped 2 bases and J dropped 5; count of bases not matched to a gene: 5. As DNA, the CDR3 is TGTGCCAGCAGCTTACCCGGACAGGGGGCCGACGAGCAGTACTTC. Translated, it gives CASSLPGQGADEQYF.

This clone has only one observation. The rearrangement uses TRBV6-4 and TRBJ2-2; 11 nucleotides line up with TRBD2. Per the germline V gene, CDR1 is MRHNA and CDR2 is SNTAGT. The CDR3 is 15 amino acids. V trimming: 4 bases; J trimming: 6 bases; junction bases outside the gene matches: 4. The CDR3 loop is CASSALAGVAGELFF. In DNA form, the CDR3 reads TGTGCCAGCAGTGCACTAGCGGGAGTGGCCGGGGAGCTGTTTTTT.

This rearrangement joins TRBV7-9 to TRBJ1-1, with D possibly TRBD1 on 5 matching bases. The V end was cut by 2 bases, the J end by 3 bases, with 19 bases between. This CDR3 region has 17 residues. CDR1 is SEHNR and CDR2 is FQNEAQ in the germline V gene (reference sequence). CDR3 sequence (DNA): TGTGCCAGCAGCTTAAATGGGGGGGGGAGAAGGGACACTGAAGCTTTCTTT. It encodes CASSLNGGGRRDTEAFF.

This clone was counted a single time. The V gene is TRBV29-1, the J gene TRBJ2-2; 7 bases align to TRBD2. Trimming cost V 8 bases and J 8 bases; bases outside gene matches: 11. From germline, CDR1 is SQVTM and CDR2 ANQGSEA. CDR3 size: 13 residues. This CDR3 reads CSLRLAHSGELFF. The CDR3 region has the DNA TGCAGCCTCCGACTAGCCCATTCAGGGGAGCTGTTTTTT.

The V and J genes are TRBV9 and TRBJ2-7, with a weak D call TRBD2 (5 bases). The CDR3 totals 17 residues. Looked up from germline, CDR1 is SGDLS and CDR2 is YYNGEE. V lost 3 bases, J lost 5 bases, and 24 bases lay in between. CDR3 amino acids: CASSETPYRTGFNEQYF. In nucleotides, the CDR3 is TGTGCCAGCAGCGAGACCCCTTACCGGACGGGGTTTAACGAGCAGTACTTC. Variable domain in full (rest from reference TRBV9 and TRBJ2-7): DSGVTQTPKHLITATGQRVTLRCSPRSGDLSVYWYQQSLDQGLQFLIQYYNGEERAKGNILERFSAQQFPDLHSELNLSSLELGDSALYFCASSETPYRTGFNEQYFGPGTRLTVT.

The gene calls are TRBV6-1 and TRBJ1-6; 9 bases are a match to TRBD1. The V gene end was trimmed by 4 bases and the J gene end by 7 bases; junction bases not matched to a gene: 2. Germline-derived CDR1 and CDR2 are MNHNS and SASEGT. The CDR3 totals 14 residues. The CDR3 is CASSATGGNSPLHF. The CDR3 nucleotides are TGTGCCAGCAGTGCGACAGGGGGGAATTCACCCCTCCACTTT.

The chain couples TRBV6-1 to TRBJ1-2; 7 nucleotides align to TRBD1. From germline, CDR1 is MNHNS and CDR2 SASEGT. The CDR3 is 14 residues long. The ends lost 5 bases at V and 4 bases at J; junction bases unmatched: 7. The CDR3 DNA sequence: TGTGCCAGCAGTCCCTCTGGACAGGTCTATGGCTACACCTTC. Translated, it gives CASSPSGQVYGYTF.

The V call is TRBV28, the J call TRBJ2-7; D might be TRBD2 (7 bases). The V gene lost 7 bases and the J gene lost 6 bases, with 19 bases spanning the gap. Germline CDR1 is MDHEN and CDR2 is SYDVKM. The CDR3 runs to 14 residues. The CDR3 protein is CASTLGGGRVEQYF. CDR3 sequence (DNA): TGTGCCAGCACCCTTGGCGGGGGCCGTGTCGAGCAGTACTTC. The full variable domain, with the rest looked up from reference TRBV28 and TRBJ2-7, is DVKVTQSSRYLVKRTGEKVFLECVQDMDHENMFWYRQDPGLGLRLIYFSYDVKMKEKGDIPEGYSVSREKKERFSLILESASTNQTSMYLCASTLGGGRVEQYFGPGTRLTVT.

The genes are TRBV7-9 and TRBJ2-3; 8 bases match TRBD1. CDR1 is SEHNR and CDR2 is FQNEAQ in the germline V gene (reference sequence). V lost 10 bases, J lost 4 bases, and 16 bases stayed unmatched. There are 16 residues in the CDR3. In nucleotides, the CDR3 is TGTGCCACCACTCCAGGGACAGGCTATAGCGCAGATACGCAGTATTTT. It codes for CATTPGTGYSADTQYF.

CDR3 region: CASSFGTGGDGYTF. CDR3 DNA sequence: TGTGCCAGCAGTTTTGGGACAGGGGGCGATGGCTACACCTTC. The chain joins TRBV27 to TRBJ1-2, with 12 bases matching TRBD1. Trimming removed 3 bases from V and 6 bases from J; junction bases left unmatched: 2. The CDR3 extends over 14 amino acids. Per germline, CDR1 MNHEY and CDR2 SMNVEV (reference sequence).

V and J are TRBV28 and TRBJ2-7, with TRBD1 matching 7 bases. V was pared by 5 bases and J by 3 bases, with 4 bases of the junction left unmatched. The CDR3 runs 13 residues. The germline CDR1 and CDR2 sequences are MDHEN and SYDVKM. CDR3: CASSGTVSYEQYF. CDR3 bases: TGTGCCAGCAGTGGGACAGTGAGCTACGAGCAGTACTTC.

J is TRBJ1-3 and V is TRBV28; TRBD1 is a possible D gene (5 bases). The V and J ends lost 8 bases and 2 bases respectively, with 10 bases between them. Germline CDR1 reads MDHEN; CDR2 reads SYDVKM. This CDR3 has 13 amino acids. The CDR3 here is CASGRDAGNTIYF. In DNA form, the CDR3 reads TGTGCCAGCGGCAGGGATGCTGGAAACACCATATATTTT.

The genes are TRBV29-1 and TRBJ1-1, with D uncertain. CDR3 size: 11 residues. Per germline, CDR1 SQVTM and CDR2 ANQGSEA. For the CDR3, the DNA is TGCAGTTGCAGAACGGGGATGAAAGCTTTCTTT. The encoded protein is CSCRTGMKAFF. Full variable domain (outside the CDR3, taken from reference TRBV29-1 and TRBJ1-1): SAVISQKPSRDICQRGTSLTIQCQVDSQVTMMFWYRQQPGQSLTLIATANQGSEATYESGFVIDKFPISRPNLTFSTLTVSNMSPEDSSIYLCSCRTGMKAFFGQGTRLTVV.

V and J are TRBV19 and TRBJ1-1; TRBD1 aligns across 7 bases. V was clipped by 3 bases and J by 4 bases; unmatched bases: 2. Germline assignment: CDR1 LNHDA and CDR2 SQIVND (reference sequence). The CDR3 extends over 13 amino acids. The CDR3 coding sequence is TGTGCCAGTAGTATGACAGGGAGCACTGAAGCTTTCTTT. It codes for CASSMTGSTEAFF.

The chain recombines TRBV28 with TRBJ1-5; D is possibly TRBD1 (6 bases). Looked up from germline, CDR1 is MDHEN and CDR2 is SYDVKM. The CDR3 loop spans 15 amino acids. V was cut by 7 bases and J by 2 bases, with 15 bases left in between. The CDR3 protein is CASIDAGDGNQPQHF. The CDR3 DNA reads TGTGCCAGCATCGACGCAGGGGATGGCAATCAGCCCCAGCATTTT.

The rearrangement uses TRBV9 and TRBJ2-7, with TRBD1 matching 9 bases. The germline CDR1 and CDR2 sequences are SGDLS and YYNGEE. Unmatched junction bases numbered 9, after V lost 0 bases and J lost 5 bases. This CDR3 has 16 amino acids. For the CDR3, the DNA is TGTGCCAGCAGCGTAGGGGAGGGACAGGGAGCTAACGAGCAGTACTTC. It translates to CASSVGEGQGANEQYF.

This chain connects TRBV5-1 to TRBJ2-5; TRBD2 matches 8 bases. CDR1 and CDR2 from the germline V gene are SGHRS and YFSETQ. The CDR3 length is 16 residues. V gave up 6 bases and J gave up 4 bases; unmatched junction bases: 14. The CDR3 sequence: CASNTRIREGRETQYF. The DNA of the CDR3 is TGCGCCAGCAATACTAGGATCCGGGAGGGCCGAGAGACCCAGTACTTC.